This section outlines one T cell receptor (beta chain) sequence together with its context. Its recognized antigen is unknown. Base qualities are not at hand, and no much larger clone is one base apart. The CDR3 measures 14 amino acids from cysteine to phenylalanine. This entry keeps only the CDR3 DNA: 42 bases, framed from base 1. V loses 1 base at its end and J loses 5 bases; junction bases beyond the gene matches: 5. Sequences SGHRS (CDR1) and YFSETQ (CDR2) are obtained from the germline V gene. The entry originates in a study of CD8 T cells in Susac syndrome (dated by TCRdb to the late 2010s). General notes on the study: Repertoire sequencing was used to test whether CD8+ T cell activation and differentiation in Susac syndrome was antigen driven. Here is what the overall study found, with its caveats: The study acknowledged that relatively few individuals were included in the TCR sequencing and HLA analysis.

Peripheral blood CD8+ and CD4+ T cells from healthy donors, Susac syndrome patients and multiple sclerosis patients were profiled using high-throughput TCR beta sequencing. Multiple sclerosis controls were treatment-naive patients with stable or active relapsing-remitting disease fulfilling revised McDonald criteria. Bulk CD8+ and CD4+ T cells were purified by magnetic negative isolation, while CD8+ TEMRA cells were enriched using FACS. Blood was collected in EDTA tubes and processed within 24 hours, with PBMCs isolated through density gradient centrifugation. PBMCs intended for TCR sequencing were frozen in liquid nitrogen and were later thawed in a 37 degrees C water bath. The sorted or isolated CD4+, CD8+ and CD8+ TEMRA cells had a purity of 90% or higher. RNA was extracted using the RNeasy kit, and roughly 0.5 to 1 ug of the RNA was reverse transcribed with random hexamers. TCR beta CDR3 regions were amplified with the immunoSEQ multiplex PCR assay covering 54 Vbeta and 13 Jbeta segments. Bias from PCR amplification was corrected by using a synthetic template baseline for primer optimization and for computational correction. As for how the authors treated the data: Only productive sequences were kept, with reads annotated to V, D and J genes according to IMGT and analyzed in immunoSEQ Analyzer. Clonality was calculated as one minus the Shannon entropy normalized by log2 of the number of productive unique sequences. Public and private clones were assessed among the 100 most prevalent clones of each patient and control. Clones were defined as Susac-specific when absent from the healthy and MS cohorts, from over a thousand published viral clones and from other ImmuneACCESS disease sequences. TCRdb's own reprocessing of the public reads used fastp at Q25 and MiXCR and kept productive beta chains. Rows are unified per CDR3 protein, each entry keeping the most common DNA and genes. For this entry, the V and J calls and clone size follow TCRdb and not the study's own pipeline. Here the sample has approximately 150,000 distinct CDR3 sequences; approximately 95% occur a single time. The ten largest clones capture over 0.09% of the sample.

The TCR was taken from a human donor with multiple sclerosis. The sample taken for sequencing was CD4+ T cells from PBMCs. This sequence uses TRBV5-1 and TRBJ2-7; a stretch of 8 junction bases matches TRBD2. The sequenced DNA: TGCGCCAGCAGCTTGTCGGGAGGGTCCCACGAGCAGTACTTC. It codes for CASSLSGGSHEQYF.